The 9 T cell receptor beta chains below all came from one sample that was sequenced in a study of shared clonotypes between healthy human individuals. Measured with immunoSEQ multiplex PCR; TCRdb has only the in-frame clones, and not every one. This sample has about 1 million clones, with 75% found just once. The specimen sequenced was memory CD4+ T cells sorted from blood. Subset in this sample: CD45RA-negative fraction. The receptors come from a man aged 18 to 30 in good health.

CDR3 protein: CSWGGVSYNEQFF. In DNA, the CDR3 is TGCAGCTGGGGAGGAGTATCCTACAATGAGCAGTTCTTC. This chain links TRBV29-1 with TRBJ2-1; maybe TRBD2 (6 bases). The V end was cut by 8 bases, the J end by 1 base, with 12 bases between. The CDR3 contains 13 residues. CDR1 and CDR2 (germline): SQVTM, ANQGSEA.

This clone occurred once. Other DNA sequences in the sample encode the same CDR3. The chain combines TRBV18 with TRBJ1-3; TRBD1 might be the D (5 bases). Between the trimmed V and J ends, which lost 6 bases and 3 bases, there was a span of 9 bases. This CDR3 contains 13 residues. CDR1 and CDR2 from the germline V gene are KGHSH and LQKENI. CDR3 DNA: TGTGCCAGCTCTCAGGGAAGTGGAAACACCATATATTTT. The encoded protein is CASSQGSGNTIYF. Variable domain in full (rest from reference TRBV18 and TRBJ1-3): NAGVMQNPRHLVRRRGQEARLRCSPMKGHSHVYWYRQLPEEGLKFMVYLQKENIIDESGMPKERFSAEFPKEGPSILRIQQVVRGDSAAYFCASSQGSGNTIYFGEGSWLTVV.

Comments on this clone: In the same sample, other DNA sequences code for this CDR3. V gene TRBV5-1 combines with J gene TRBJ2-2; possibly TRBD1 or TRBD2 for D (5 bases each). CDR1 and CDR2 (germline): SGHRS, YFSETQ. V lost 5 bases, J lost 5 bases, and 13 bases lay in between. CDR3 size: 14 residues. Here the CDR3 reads CASSSDSGTGELFF. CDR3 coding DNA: TGCGCCAGCAGTTCGGACTCAGGGACCGGGGAGCTGTTTTTT.

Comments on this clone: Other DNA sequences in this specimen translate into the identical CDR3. The CDR3 nucleotides are TGTGCCAGCAGCTTGGGTCCCGATAGCAATCAGCCCCAGCATTTT. It encodes CASSLGPDSNQPQHF. This chain joins TRBV5-4 and TRBJ1-5; no clear D gene. Germline V gene sequence: CDR1 SGHNT, CDR2 YYREEE (reference sequence). Trimming removed 0 bases from V and 0 bases from J, with 7 bases in between. This CDR3 comprises 15 residues.

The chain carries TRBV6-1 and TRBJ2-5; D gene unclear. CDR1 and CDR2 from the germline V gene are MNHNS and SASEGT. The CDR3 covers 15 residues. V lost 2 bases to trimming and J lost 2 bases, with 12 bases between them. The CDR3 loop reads CASSEISTLQETQYF. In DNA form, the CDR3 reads TGTGCCAGCAGTGAAATTTCGACCCTACAAGAGACCCAGTACTTC.

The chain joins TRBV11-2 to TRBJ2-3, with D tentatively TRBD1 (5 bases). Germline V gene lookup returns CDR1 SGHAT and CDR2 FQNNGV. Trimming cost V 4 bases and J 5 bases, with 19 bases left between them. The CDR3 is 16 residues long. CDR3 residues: CASSSLGSTQGDTQYF. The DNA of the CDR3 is TGTGCCAGCAGCTCCCTGGGATCAACCCAGGGAGATACGCAGTATTTT.

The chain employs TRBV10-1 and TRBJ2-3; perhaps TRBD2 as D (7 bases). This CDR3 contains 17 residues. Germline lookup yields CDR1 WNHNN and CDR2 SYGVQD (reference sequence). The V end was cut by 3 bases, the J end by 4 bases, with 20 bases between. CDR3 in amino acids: CASSEKRRGPKADTQYF. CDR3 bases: TGCGCCAGCAGTGAAAAAAGGCGGGGGCCGAAGGCAGATACGCAGTATTTT.

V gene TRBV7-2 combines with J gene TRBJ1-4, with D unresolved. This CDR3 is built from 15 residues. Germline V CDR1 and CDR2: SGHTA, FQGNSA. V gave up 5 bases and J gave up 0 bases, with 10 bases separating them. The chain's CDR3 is CASSPRIATNEKLFF. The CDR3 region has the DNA TGTGCCAGCAGCCCTCGGATTGCAACTAATGAAAAACTGTTTTTT.

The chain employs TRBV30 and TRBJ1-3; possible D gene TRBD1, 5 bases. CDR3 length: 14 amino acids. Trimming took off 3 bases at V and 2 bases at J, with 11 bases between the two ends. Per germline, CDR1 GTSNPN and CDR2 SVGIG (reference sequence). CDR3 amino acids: CAWSDQGPGNTIYF. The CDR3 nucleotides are TGTGCCTGGAGCGACCAGGGACCTGGAAACACCATATATTTT.